This T cell receptor (beta chain) is drawn from a study of brain T cells in children with intractable seizures. Clones were sequenced by immunoSEQ multiplex PCR, and TCRdb holds only the in-frame ones, with some missing. This table holds thousands of clones, under 95% found once. Surgery cases with the highest brain T cell transcript signatures were chosen for sequencing. The material was resected brain tissue, obtained at surgery. The sequence was obtained from a boy under three years old with focal cortical dysplasia and intractable seizures.

The CDR3 loop is CASSVEGYGYTF. CDR3 sequence (DNA): TGCGCCAGCAGTGTGGAGGGCTATGGCTACACCTTC. V and J are TRBV10-2 and TRBJ1-2; D gene unclear. The CDR3 extends over 12 amino acids. Germline V lookup: CDR1 WSHSY, CDR2 SAAADI. The V and J ends lost 4 bases and 4 bases respectively, with 7 bases between them.